Listed below are T cell receptor beta chains from one sample, sequenced in a study of blood T cell repertoires in COVID-19. Data came from immunoSEQ multiplex PCR; TCRdb stores just in-frame clones and leaves some out. The data contain around 130,000 clones, about 79% of them singletons. The specimen sequenced was peripheral blood. These TCRs come from a woman in her 50s with acute or convalescent COVID-19. Each CDR3 is given with its conserved first and last residue. A D gene is named only where the DNA matches it firmly. Size values are once, few and many counts, or a class for expanded clones, and some rows have none.

>-|TRBJ2-2|TRBV11-2|TRBD2
CASSLGLAAGELFF
TGTGCCAGCAGCTTAGGACTAGCGGCCGGGGAGCTGTTTTTT
>-|TRBJ1-2|TRBV19|-
CASRGTVVGYTF
TGTGCCAGTAGGGGTACAGTTGTAGGCTACACCTTC
>-|TRBJ2-1|TRBV5-1|-
CASSLALTGTYNEQFF
TGCGCCAGCAGCTTGGCGCTGACAGGAACTTACAATGAGCAGTTCTTC
>-|TRBJ2-3|TRBV5-1|-
CASSSEVDTQYF
TGCGCCAGCAGCTCCGAGGTAGATACGCAGTATTTT
>-|TRBJ1-4|TRBV18|-
CASSPASTEKLFF
TGTGCCAGCTCACCAGCTTCGACAGAAAAACTGTTTTTT
>-|TRBJ1-5|TRBV27|-
CASSPWTRSNQPQHF
TGTGCCAGCAGTCCTTGGACACGAAGCAATCAGCCCCAGCATTTT
>-|TRBJ1-5|TRBV2|-
CAVQGGGSNQPQHF
TGTGCCGTACAGGGCGGTGGTAGCAATCAGCCCCAGCATTTT
>-|TRBJ2-1|TRBV1|-
CTSSQDPLGLAGVGQFF
TGCACCAGCAGCCAAGACCCTCTTGGACTAGCGGGGGTCGGCCAGTTCTTC
>-|TRBJ2-1|TRBV3-1/TRBV3-2|-
CASSRMVGTYNEQFF
TGTGCCAGCAGCCGAATGGTAGGGACTTACAATGAGCAGTTCTTC
>once|TRBJ1-1|TRBV6-5|TRBD1
CASRDRGRSAEAFF
TGTGCCAGCAGGGACAGGGGGCGGTCAGCTGAAGCTTTCTTT
>-|TRBJ1-2|TRBV28|TRBD1
CASRRGGTVNNYGYTF
TGTGCCAGCAGGCGAGGCGGGACAGTGAACAACTATGGCTACACCTTC
>-|TRBJ1-3|TRBV6-5|TRBD1
CASSLTGAHGNTIYF
TGTGCCAGCAGTCTTACAGGGGCGCACGGGAACACCATATATTTT
>-|TRBJ1-2|TRBV25-1|TRBD1
CASSARDRGNYGYTF
TGTGCCAGCAGTGCCCGGGACAGGGGGAACTATGGCTACACCTTC
>-|TRBJ1-1|TRBV3-1/TRBV3-2|TRBD1
CASSQRQGAGTEAFF
TGTGCCAGCAGCCAGAGACAGGGGGCAGGCACTGAAGCTTTCTTT
>-|TRBJ2-7|TRBV6-5|-
CASARGYEQYF
TGTGCCAGCGCAAGGGGGTACGAGCAGTACTTC
>-|TRBJ1-5|TRBV7-8|TRBD1
CASSPRDRANQPQHF
TGTGCCAGCAGCCCTCGGGACAGGGCCAATCAGCCCCAGCATTTT
>-|TRBJ2-1|TRBV3-1/TRBV3-2|TRBD2
CASSQAGGPWNEQFF
TGTGCCAGCAGCCAAGCGGGGGGGCCTTGGAATGAGCAGTTCTTC
>-|TRBJ2-1|TRBV28|TRBD2
CASSLELAGQFF
TGTGCCAGCAGTTTAGAACTAGCGGGGCAGTTCTTC
>few|TRBJ1-6|TRBV9|-
CASSNTDSLNSPLHF
TGTGCCAGCAGTAATACAGACAGCCTAAATTCACCCCTCCACTTT
>-|TRBJ1-1|TRBV6-6|TRBD1
CASRQGAGTEAFF
TGTGCCAGTAGACAGGGGGCCGGCACTGAAGCTTTCTTT
>-|TRBJ1-4|TRBV10-2|-
CASSEEVKEGEKLFF
TGCGCCAGCAGTGAGGAGGTTAAAGAAGGTGAAAAACTGTTTTTT
>-|TRBJ1-1|TRBV18|-
CASSPPARGNTEAFF
TGTGCCAGCTCACCACCAGCCAGGGGGAACACTGAAGCTTTCTTT
>few|TRBJ2-1|TRBV27|-
CASSSGPLQGLNSNEQFF
TGTGCCAGCAGTTCTGGGCCCCTACAGGGTCTAAATTCGAATGAGCAGTTCTTC
>few|TRBJ2-1|TRBV2|TRBD2
CASTGTSGGVGEQFF
TGTGCCAGCACAGGGACTAGCGGGGGGGTAGGGGAGCAGTTCTTC
>-|TRBJ1-2|TRBV27|-
CASSLQPSNYGYTF
TGTGCCAGCAGTCTACAGCCTTCTAACTATGGCTACACCTTC
>-|TRBJ1-5|TRBV12-5|-
CASGPDSEQPQHF
TGTGCTAGTGGTCCCGACAGCGAGCAGCCCCAGCATTTT
>few|TRBJ2-7|TRBV10-2|-
CASKVGTLYEQYF
TGCGCCAGCAAGGTGGGGACTCTCTACGAGCAGTACTTC
>-|TRBJ2-7|TRBV7-2|-
CASSPRGAGFVEQQYF
TGTGCCAGCAGCCCCCGGGGAGCCGGTTTTGTAGAGCAGCAGTACTTC
>-|TRBJ1-6|TRBV7-9|TRBD1
CASSLGQGNNSPLHF
TGTGCCAGCAGCTTAGGACAGGGAAACAATTCACCCCTCCACTTT
>-|TRBJ2-3|TRBV6-6|-
CASRRLELSTQYF
TGTGCCAGCAGGCGACTAGAACTAAGTACGCAGTATTTT
>-|TRBJ1-3|TRBV6-5|TRBD1
CASKGTVGNTIYF
TGTGCCAGCAAGGGGACAGTAGGAAACACCATATATTTT
>-|TRBJ1-2|TRBV6-6|TRBD1
CASSYSTTGVPYGYTF
TGTGCCAGCAGTTACTCGACCACAGGGGTCCCCTATGGCTACACCTTC
>-|TRBJ1-1|TRBV9|-
CASSPQINTEAFF
TGTGCCAGCAGCCCGCAGATCAACACTGAAGCTTTCTTT
>-|TRBJ1-1|TRBV3-1/TRBV3-2|-
CASSQRTPNTEAFF
TGTGCCAGCAGCCAAAGGACACCGAACACTGAAGCTTTCTTT
>-|TRBJ2-1|TRBV24-1|TRBD1
CATSDWAGTGSYNEQFF
TGTGCCACCAGTGATTGGGCCGGGACAGGGTCCTACAATGAGCAGTTCTTC
>-|TRBJ1-5|TRBV15|-
CATKGQDNQPQHF
TGTGCCACCAAGGGACAAGACAATCAGCCCCAGCATTTT
>-|TRBJ2-7|TRBV24-1|-
CATSEPRTGEQYF
TGTGCCACCAGTGAACCAAGAACAGGGGAGCAGTACTTC
>-|TRBJ2-7|TRBV6-6|-
CASSHSELDEQYF
TGTGCCAGCAGTCACAGCGAACTAGACGAGCAGTACTTC
>-|TRBJ2-3|TRBV5-4|TRBD1
CASSLPTGGRTDTQYF
TGTGCCAGCAGCTTACCGACAGGGGGGCGCACAGATACGCAGTATTTT
>-|TRBJ2-7|TRBV5-1|TRBD1
CASSPRGSLYEQYF
TGCGCCAGCAGCCCCAGGGGGTCCCTCTACGAGCAGTACTTC
>-|TRBJ2-2|TRBV3-1/TRBV3-2|TRBD1
CASSQSQTGGWSGELFF
TGTGCCAGCAGCCAATCTCAGACAGGGGGCTGGTCCGGGGAGCTGTTTTTT
>-|TRBJ1-1|TRBV2|-
CASSFRQFNTEAFF
TGTGCCAGCAGTTTTAGACAATTCAACACTGAAGCTTTCTTT
>-|TRBJ2-7|TRBV27|TRBD2
CASSLSHPLAGGPRNEQYF
TGTGCCAGCAGTTTATCCCATCCCCTAGCGGGGGGCCCTCGGAACGAGCAGTACTTC
>-|TRBJ2-1|TRBV6-2/TRBV6-3|-
CASSKPGDNEQFF
TGTGCCAGCAGTAAGCCGGGGGACAATGAGCAGTTCTTC
>-|TRBJ2-1|TRBV11-3|-
CASSLSDSNEQFF
TGTGCCAGCAGCTTGTCGGACAGCAATGAGCAGTTCTTC